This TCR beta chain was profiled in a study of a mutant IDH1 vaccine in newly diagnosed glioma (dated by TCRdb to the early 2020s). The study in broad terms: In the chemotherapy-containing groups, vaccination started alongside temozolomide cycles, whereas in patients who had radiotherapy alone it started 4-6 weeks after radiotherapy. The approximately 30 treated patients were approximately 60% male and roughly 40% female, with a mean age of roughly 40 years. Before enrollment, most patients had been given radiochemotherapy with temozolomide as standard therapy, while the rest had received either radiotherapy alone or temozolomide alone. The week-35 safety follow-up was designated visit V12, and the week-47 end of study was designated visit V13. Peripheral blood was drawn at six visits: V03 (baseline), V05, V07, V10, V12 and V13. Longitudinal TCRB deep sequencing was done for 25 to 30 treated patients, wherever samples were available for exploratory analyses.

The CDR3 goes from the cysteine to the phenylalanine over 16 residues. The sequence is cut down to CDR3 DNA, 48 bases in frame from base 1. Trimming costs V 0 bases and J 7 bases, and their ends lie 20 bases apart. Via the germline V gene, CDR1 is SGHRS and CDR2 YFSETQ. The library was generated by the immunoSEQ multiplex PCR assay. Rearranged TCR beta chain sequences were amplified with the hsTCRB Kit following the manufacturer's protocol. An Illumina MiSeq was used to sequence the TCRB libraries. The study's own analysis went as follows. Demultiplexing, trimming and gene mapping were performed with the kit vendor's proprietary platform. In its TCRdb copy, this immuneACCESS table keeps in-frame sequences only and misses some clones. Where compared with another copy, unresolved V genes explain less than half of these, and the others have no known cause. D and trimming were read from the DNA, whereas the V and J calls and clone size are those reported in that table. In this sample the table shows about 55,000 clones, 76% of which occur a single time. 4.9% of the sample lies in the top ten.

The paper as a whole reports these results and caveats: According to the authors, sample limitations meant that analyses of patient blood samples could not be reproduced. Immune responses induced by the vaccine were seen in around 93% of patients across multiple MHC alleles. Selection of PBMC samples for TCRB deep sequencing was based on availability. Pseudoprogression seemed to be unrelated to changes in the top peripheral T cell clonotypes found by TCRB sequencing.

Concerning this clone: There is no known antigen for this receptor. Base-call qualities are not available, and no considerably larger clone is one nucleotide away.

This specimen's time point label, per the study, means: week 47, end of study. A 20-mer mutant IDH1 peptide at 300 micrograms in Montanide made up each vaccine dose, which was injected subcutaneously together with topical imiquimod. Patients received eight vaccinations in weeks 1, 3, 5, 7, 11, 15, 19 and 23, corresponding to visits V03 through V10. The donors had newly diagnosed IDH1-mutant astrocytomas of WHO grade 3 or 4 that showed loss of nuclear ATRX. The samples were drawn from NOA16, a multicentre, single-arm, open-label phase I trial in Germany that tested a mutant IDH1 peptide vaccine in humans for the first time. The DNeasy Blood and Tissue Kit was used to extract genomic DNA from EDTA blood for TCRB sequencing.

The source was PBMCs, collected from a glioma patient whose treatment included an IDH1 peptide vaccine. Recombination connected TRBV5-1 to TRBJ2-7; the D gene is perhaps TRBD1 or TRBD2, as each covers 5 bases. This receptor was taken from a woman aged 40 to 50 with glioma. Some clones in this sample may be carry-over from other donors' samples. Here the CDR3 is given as CASSLAGTSFYKEQYF. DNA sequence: TGCGCCAGCAGCTTGGCCGGGACCTCGTTCTATAAAGAGCAGTACTTC.